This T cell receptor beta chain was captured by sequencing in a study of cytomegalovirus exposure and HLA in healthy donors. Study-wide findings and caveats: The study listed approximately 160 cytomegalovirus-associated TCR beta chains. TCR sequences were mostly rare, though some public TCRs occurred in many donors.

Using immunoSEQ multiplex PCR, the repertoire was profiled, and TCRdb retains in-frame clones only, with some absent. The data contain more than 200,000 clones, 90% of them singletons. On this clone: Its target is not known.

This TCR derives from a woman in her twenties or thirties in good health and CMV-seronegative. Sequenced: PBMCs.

In nucleotides, the CDR3 is TGCGCCAGCGCCTCGGACACTTCGGGGGACGAGCAGTACTTC. Translating gives CASASDTSGDEQYF. V and J are TRBV4-3 and TRBJ2-7; D perhaps matches TRBD2 (6 bases). V lost 8 bases, J lost 5 bases, and 19 bases lay in between. The germline V gene has CDR1 LGHNA and CDR2 YSLEER. This CDR3 has 14 residues.